The next 22 T cell receptor beta chains were all read from a single sample in a study of Graves' ophthalmopathy and Graves' hyperthyroidism. RNA transcripts were the source from which TCR beta CDR3 regions were amplified. First-round RT-PCR used HTBI primers; second-round multiplex PCR followed. MiXCR was run by TCRdb on the multiplex PCR reads, yielding one entry per CDR3 protein. This sample carries around 1.1 million distinct CDR3 sequences, about 40% of them seen once, and the ten largest clones take roughly 10%. Sample: peripheral blood or thyroid tissue (not recorded which). The source is an adult man with Graves' hyperthyroidism.

The chain couples TRBV20-1 to TRBJ2-7; tentatively, D is TRBD2 (5 bases). V dropped 4 bases and J dropped 4 bases, with 17 bases sitting between them. CDR1 and CDR2 (germline): DFQATT, SNEGSKA (reference sequence). This CDR3 is built from 14 residues. This CDR3 is CSATPFGSAYEQYF. CDR3 DNA sequence: TGCAGTGCTACTCCTTTCGGTAGCGCGTACGAGCAGTACTTC.

This clonotype has a count of ten or more. The chain combines TRBV7-9 with TRBJ1-6; D not resolved. Trimming removed 3 bases from V and 9 bases from J, with 15 bases in between. CDR1 SEHNR and CDR2 FQNEAQ come from the germline V gene (reference sequence). CDR3 length: 15 amino acids. The CDR3 DNA reads as TGTGCCAGCAGCTTCTCCACCACAAGTGGTTCACCCCTCCACTTT. Its protein is CASSFSTTSGSPLHF.

There are many counts of this clonotype. V usage is TRBV24-1 and J usage is TRBJ2-7; D tentatively fits TRBD1 or TRBD2 (5 bases each). Between the trimmed V and J ends, which lost 3 bases and 3 bases, there was a span of 11 bases. CDR3 length: 14 amino acids. CDR1 is KGHDR and CDR2 is SFDVKD in the germline V gene. The CDR3 coding sequence is TGTGCCACCAGTGATACGGGACGGGACTACGAGCAGTACTTC. This gives the protein CATSDTGRDYEQYF.

V usage is TRBV12-3 or TRBV12-4 and J usage is TRBJ2-5; 12 bases fit TRBD2. V trimming: 6 bases; J trimming: 5 bases; junction bases outside the gene matches: 7. The CDR3 is made up of 15 amino acids. The CDR3 DNA follows: TGTGCCAGCAGGACCGGACTAGCGGGACGGGAGACCCAGTACTTC. This gives the protein CASRTGLAGRETQYF.

As to this clonotype: One junction end does not reproduce the germline sequence, and a read error may be involved. This chain uses TRBV10-3 with TRBJ2-2, with a tentative D call TRBD2 (6 bases). The CDR3 consists of 17 residues. CDR1 is ENHRY and CDR2 is SYGVKD in the germline V gene. The CDR3 region has the DNA TGTGCCAGCAGTTACTCGTCCCGGGGAGGTAGCACCGGGGAGCTGTTTTTT. Encoded protein: CASSYSSRGGSTGELFF.

Comments on this clonotype: This may come from a read error, since a much larger clone is one base off. The rearrangement uses TRBV10-3 and TRBJ2-2; maybe TRBD1 (5 bases). CDR3 length: 14 residues. Germline CDR1 reads ENHRY; CDR2 reads SYGVKD. V lost 6 bases, J lost 6 bases, and 14 bases lay in between. As DNA, the CDR3 is TGTGCCATCAGGGGGCCATTAGAGGCCGGGGAGCTGTTTTTT. As protein: CAIRGPLEAGELFF.

This sequence joins TRBV12-3 or TRBV12-4 and TRBJ1-2; no reliable D call. The CDR3 length is 10 residues. With 4 bases removed from V and 10 bases from J, the gap between germline ends came to 7 bases. In DNA form, the CDR3 reads TGTGCCAGCAGTTCAATGGTCTACACCTTC. Its translation: CASSSMVYTF.

J is TRBJ2-7 and V is TRBV7-9, with D tentatively TRBD2 (6 bases). Trimming stripped 9 bases from V and 7 bases from J, with 19 bases between. The V gene's germline CDR1 is SEHNR and CDR2 FQNEAQ (reference sequence). This CDR3 is built from 13 residues. CDR3 nucleotides: TGTGCCAGTGGCAGGCGGGACCCCACAGAGCAGTACTTC. It yields the protein CASGRRDPTEQYF.

This clonotype was observed a few times. The chain links TRBV10-3 to TRBJ2-2; tentative D call: TRBD2 (5 bases). Germline V gene lookup returns CDR1 ENHRY and CDR2 SYGVKD. Between the trimmed V and J ends, which lost 1 base and 0 bases, there was a span of 9 bases. This CDR3 spans 16 amino acids. CDR3 sequence reads: CAISELSGPNTGELFF. The CDR3 DNA reads as TGTGCCATCAGTGAGTTGAGCGGACCGAACACCGGGGAGCTGTTTTTT.

A word on this clonotype: One end of the junction fails to match germline, which may point to a read error. The V call is TRBV7-9, the J call TRBJ2-5; D is ambiguous. Germline V gene lookup returns CDR1 SEHNR and CDR2 FQNEAQ (reference sequence). This CDR3 is 18 amino acids long. The DNA of the CDR3 is TGCGCCAGCAGCCAAGTAACGGGCACAAGTAGCTCGGGAGAGACCCAGTACTTC. Its protein is CASSQVTGTSSSGETQYF.

This clonotype has only a few counts. The gene calls are TRBV7-6 and TRBJ2-7; TRBD2 matches 7 bases. V was pared by 5 bases and J by 6 bases, with 10 bases of the junction left unmatched. Germline loops: CDR1 SGHVS, CDR2 FNYEAQ. CDR3 length: 14 amino acids. The CDR3 nucleotides read TGTGCCAGCAGCGAAAGACTAGCCCCCAGCGAGCAGTACTTC. Encoded protein: CASSERLAPSEQYF.

The genes are TRBV4-2 and TRBJ1-2, with D tentatively TRBD1 (6 bases). The CDR3 consists of 13 residues. V was clipped by 6 bases and J by 10 bases, with 18 bases between them. CDR1 and CDR2 (germline): LGHNA, YNFKEQ. The CDR3 DNA reads TGTGCCAGCAGAGGGGTGGGGGGCGATGACTACACCTTC. It encodes CASRGVGGDDYTF.

The sample holds many counts of this clonotype. V is TRBV5-1 and J is TRBJ2-7; D call uncertain. The V gene's germline CDR1 is SGHRS and CDR2 YFSETQ. The length of the CDR3 is 16 residues. The V end was cut by 2 bases, the J end by 5 bases, with 20 bases between. CDR3: CASSFTPRTEHHEQYF. Here the CDR3 DNA reads TGCGCCAGCAGCTTCACCCCTAGGACGGAGCATCACGAGCAGTACTTC.

This clonotype was detected a few times. The chain has TRBV7-2 and TRBJ1-6; D is ambiguous. Trimming left V 9 bases short and J 10 bases short, with 16 bases between. CDR1 and CDR2 (germline): SGHTA, FQGNSA. This CDR3 region has 13 residues. CDR3 sequence (DNA): TGTGCCAGTTGTATTTGGACGGAATCACCCCTCCACTTT. Protein product: CASCIWTESPLHF.

The chain recombines TRBV7-3 with TRBJ2-1, with D maybe TRBD2 (6 bases). V shed 2 bases and J shed 3 bases, with 8 bases lying between them. Germline assignment: CDR1 SGHTA and CDR2 FQGTGA. This CDR3 is 14 amino acids long. DNA for the CDR3: TGTGCCAGCAGCTTAGGGGGGAACTACAATGAGCAGTTCTTC. Translation: CASSLGGNYNEQFF.

The chain couples TRBV7-2 to TRBJ1-1, with 11 nucleotides matching TRBD1. After removal of 5 bases from V and 11 bases from J, the junction contained 16 bases not matched to a gene. The CDR3 runs 16 residues. Germline V lookup: CDR1 SGHTA, CDR2 FQGNSA. The CDR3 region is CASSPRTGGASRAAFF. For the CDR3, the DNA is TGTGCCAGCAGCCCAAGGACAGGGGGCGCTTCCCGAGCGGCTTTCTTT.

A few counts support this clonotype. The rearrangement links TRBV7-2 to TRBJ2-5, with no clear D. Germline values: CDR1 SGHTA, CDR2 FQGNSA. The CDR3 is made up of 12 amino acids. Trimming removed 8 bases from V and 4 bases from J, with 11 bases in between. Here the CDR3 reads CASSGVSETQYF. CDR3 coding DNA: TGTGCCAGCTCTGGAGTCTCAGAGACCCAGTACTTC.

This clonotype occurred many times. The chain carries TRBV2 and TRBJ2-5; D possibly corresponds to TRBD2 (5 bases). The CDR3 runs 18 residues. The V gene lost 4 bases and the J gene lost 4 bases, with 25 bases spanning the gap. The germline V gene encodes CDR1 SNHLY and CDR2 FYNNEI. Here the CDR3 DNA reads TGTGCCAGCAGTGCTGGGGATTCCGGACTTAGGCCCCTAGAGACCCAGTACTTC. It encodes CASSAGDSGLRPLETQYF.

The V gene is TRBV20-1, the J gene TRBJ1-2; D may be TRBD1 (6 bases). Germline-derived CDR1 and CDR2 are DFQATT and SNEGSKA (reference sequence). Trimming took off 6 bases at V and 6 bases at J, with 14 bases between the two ends. This CDR3 is built from 12 residues. CDR3 sequence reads: CSANRDTNGYTF. The CDR3 nucleotides are TGCAGTGCAAACCGGGACACCAATGGCTACACCTTC.

This clonotype was counted only a few times. The rearrangement joins TRBV9 to TRBJ1-1; D is undetermined. This CDR3 is built from 16 residues. Germline CDR1 is SGDLS and CDR2 is YYNGEE. V gave up 7 bases and J gave up 1 base, with 20 bases separating them. The CDR3 DNA reads as TGTGCCAGCTCACCACGTCTCCGGGATGCGAACACTGAAGCTTTCTTT. This translates into CASSPRLRDANTEAFF.

The rearrangement uses TRBV29-1 and TRBJ2-6; D remains unclear. Trimming took off 6 bases at V and 0 bases at J, with 9 bases between the two ends. The germline V gene encodes CDR1 SQVTM and CDR2 ANQGSEA. The CDR3 totals 14 residues. The CDR3 sequence: CSVVNGSGANVLTF. In DNA, the CDR3 is TGCAGCGTCGTTAACGGCTCTGGGGCCAACGTCCTGACTTTC.

To note about this clonotype: One junction end does not reproduce the germline sequence, and a read error may be involved. The V call is TRBV5-1, the J call TRBJ1-3, with no clear D. The CDR3 is 15 amino acids. Looked up from germline, CDR1 is SGHRS and CDR2 is YFSETQ. The DNA of the CDR3 is TGCGCCAGCAGCTCGTCCATGTTCTCTGGAAACACCACATATTTT. This encodes CASSSSMFSGNTTYF.